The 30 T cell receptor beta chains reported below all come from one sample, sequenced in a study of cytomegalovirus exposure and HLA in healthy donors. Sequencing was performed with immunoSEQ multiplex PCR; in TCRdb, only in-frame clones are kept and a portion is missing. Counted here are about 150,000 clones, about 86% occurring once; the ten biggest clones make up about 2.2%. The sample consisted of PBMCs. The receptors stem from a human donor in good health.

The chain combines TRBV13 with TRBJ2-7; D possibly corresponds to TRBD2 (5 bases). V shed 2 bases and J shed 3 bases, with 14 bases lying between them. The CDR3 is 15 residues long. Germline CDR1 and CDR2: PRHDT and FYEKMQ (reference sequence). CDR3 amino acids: CASSLLARPNYEQYF. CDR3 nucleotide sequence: TGTGCCAGCAGCTTACTAGCAAGGCCGAACTACGAGCAGTACTTC.

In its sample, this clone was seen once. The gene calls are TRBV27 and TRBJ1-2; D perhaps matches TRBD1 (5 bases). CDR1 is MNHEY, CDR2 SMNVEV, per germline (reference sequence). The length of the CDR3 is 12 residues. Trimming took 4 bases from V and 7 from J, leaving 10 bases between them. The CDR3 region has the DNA TGTGCCAGCAGTTCCAACGGGGGTGGCTACACCTTC. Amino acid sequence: CASSSNGGGYTF.

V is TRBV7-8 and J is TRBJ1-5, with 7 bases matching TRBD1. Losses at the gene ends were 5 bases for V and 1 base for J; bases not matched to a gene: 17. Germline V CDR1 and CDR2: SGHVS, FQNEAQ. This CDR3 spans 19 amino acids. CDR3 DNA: TGTGCCAGCAGCCCCAGGACAGGTCAGCGTTTAAGGAGCAATCAGCCCCAGCATTTT. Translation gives CASSPRTGQRLRSNQPQHF.

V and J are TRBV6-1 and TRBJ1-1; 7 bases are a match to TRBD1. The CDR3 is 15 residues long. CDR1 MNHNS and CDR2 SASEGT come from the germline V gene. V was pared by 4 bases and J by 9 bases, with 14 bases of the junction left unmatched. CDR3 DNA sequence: TGTGCCAGCAGTGTGGATCAGGGGACAGTGGCGAAAGCTTTCTTT. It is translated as CASSVDQGTVAKAFF.

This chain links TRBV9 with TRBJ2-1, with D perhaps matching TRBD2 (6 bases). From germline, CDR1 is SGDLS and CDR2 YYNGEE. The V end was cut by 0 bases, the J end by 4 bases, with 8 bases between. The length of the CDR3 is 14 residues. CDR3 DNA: TGTGCCAGCAGCGTAGATAGCGGATACAATGAGCAGTTCTTC. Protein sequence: CASSVDSGYNEQFF.

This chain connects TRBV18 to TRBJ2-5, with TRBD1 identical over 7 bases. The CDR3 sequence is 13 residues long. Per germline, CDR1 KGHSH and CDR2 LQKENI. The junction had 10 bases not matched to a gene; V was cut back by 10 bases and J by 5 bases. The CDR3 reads CATTTGAGETQYF. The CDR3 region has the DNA TGTGCCACCACTACAGGGGCGGGTGAGACCCAGTACTTC.

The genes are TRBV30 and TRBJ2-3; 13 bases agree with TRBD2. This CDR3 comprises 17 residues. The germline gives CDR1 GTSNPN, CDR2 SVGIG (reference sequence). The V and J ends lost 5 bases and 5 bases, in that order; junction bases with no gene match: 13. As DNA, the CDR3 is TGTGCCTGGGGGTCTACGAGGACTAGCGGGAGAGGAGATACGCAGTATTTT. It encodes CAWGSTRTSGRGDTQYF.

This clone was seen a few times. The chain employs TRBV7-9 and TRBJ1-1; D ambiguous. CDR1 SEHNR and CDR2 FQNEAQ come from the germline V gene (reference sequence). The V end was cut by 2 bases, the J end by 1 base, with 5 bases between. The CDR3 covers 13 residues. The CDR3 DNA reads TGTGCCAGCAGCTTATTCGGGAACACTGAAGCTTTCTTT. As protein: CASSLFGNTEAFF.

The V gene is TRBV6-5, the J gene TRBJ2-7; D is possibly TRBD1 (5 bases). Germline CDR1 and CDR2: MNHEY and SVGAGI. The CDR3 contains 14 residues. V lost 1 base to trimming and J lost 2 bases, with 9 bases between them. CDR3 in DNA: TGTGCCAGCAGTTACTTGGACACCACCTACGAGCAGTACTTC. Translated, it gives CASSYLDTTYEQYF.

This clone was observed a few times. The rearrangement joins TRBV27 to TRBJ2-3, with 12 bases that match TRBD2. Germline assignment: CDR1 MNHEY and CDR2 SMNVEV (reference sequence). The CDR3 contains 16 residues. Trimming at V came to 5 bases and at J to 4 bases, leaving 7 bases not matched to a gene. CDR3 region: CASSIQTSGGADTQYF. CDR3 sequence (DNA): TGTGCCAGCAGTATACAGACTAGCGGGGGCGCAGATACGCAGTATTTT.

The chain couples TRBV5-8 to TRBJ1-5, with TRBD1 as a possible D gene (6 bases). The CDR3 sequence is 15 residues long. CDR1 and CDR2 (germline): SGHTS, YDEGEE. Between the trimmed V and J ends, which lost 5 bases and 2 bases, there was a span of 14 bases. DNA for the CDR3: TGTGCCAGCAGTAAGGGGGAAATTGGCAATCAGCCCCAGCATTTT. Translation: CASSKGEIGNQPQHF.

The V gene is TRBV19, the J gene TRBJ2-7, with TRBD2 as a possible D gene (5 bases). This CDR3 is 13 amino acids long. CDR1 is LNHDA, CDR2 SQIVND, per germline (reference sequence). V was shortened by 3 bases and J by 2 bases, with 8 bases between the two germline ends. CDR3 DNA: TGTGCCAGTAGTATGGAGGTAGCCTACGAGCAGTACTTC. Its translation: CASSMEVAYEQYF.

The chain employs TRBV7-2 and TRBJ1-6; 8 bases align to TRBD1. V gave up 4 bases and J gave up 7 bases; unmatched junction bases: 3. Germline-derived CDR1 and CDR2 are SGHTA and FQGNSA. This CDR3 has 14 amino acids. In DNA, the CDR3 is TGTGCCAGCAGCTCCGGGACAGGAAATTCACCCCTCCACTTT. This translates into CASSSGTGNSPLHF.

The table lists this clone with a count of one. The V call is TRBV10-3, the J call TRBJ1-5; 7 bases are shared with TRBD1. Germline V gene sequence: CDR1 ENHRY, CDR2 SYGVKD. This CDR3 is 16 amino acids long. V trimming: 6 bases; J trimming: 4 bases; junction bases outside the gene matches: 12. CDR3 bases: TGTGCCATCAGCGACGCACACAGGGGCCGGAATCAGCCCCAGCATTTT. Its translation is CAISDAHRGRNQPQHF.

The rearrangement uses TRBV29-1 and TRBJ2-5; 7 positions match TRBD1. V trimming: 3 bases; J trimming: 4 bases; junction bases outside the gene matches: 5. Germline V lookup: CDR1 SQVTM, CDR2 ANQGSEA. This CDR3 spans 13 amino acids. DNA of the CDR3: TGCAGCGTTGATGTGACAGGGCCAGAGACCCAGTACTTC. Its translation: CSVDVTGPETQYF.

The CDR3 nucleotides are TGTGCCAGCAGCGTATATGGGCATCCTAATGAAAAACTGTTTTTT. It codes for CASSVYGHPNEKLFF. V and J are TRBV9 and TRBJ1-4; D ambiguous. The germline V and J ends were trimmed by 1 base and 3 bases, with 10 bases remaining between them. The CDR3 is 15 amino acids. The V gene's germline CDR1 is SGDLS and CDR2 YYNGEE.

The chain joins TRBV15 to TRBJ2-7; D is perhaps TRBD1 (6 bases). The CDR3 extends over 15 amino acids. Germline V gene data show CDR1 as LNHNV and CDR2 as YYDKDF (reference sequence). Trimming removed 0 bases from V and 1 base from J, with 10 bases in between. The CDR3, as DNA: TGTGCCACCAGCAGAGAGCGACAGGAATCCTACGAGCAGTACTTC. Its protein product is CATSRERQESYEQYF.

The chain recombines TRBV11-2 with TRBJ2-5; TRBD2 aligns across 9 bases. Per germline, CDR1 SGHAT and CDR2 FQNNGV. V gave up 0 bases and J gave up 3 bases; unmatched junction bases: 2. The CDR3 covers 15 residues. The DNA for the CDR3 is TGTGCCAGCAGCTTAGAACGCGGGAGGGAAGAGACCCAGTACTTC. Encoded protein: CASSLERGREETQYF.

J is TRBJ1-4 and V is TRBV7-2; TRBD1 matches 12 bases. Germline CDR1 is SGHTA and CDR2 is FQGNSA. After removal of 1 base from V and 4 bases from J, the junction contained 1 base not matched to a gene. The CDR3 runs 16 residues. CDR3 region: CASSLGDRGHNEKLFF. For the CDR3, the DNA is TGTGCCAGCAGCTTAGGGGACAGGGGGCATAATGAAAAACTGTTTTTT. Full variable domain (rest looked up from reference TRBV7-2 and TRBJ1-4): GAGVSQSPSNKVTEKGKDVELRCDPISGHTALYWYRQSLGQGLEFLIYFQGNSAPDKSGLPSDRFSAERTGGSVSTLTIQRTQQEDSAVYLCASSLGDRGHNEKLFFGSGTQLSVL.

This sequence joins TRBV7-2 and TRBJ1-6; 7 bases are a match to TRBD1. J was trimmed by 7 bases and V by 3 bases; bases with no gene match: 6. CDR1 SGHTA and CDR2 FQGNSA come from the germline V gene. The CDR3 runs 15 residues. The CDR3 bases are TGTGCCAGCAGCTTTTACTCGGGACAGAATTCACCCCTCCACTTT. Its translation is CASSFYSGQNSPLHF.

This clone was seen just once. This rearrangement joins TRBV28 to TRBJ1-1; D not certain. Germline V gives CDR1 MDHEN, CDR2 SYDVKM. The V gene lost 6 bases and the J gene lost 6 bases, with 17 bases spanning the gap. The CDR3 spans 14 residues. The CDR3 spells CASRFDGSFAEAFF. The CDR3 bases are TGTGCCAGCAGATTCGACGGGAGTTTCGCTGAAGCTTTCTTT.

The CDR3 bases are TGTGCCAGCAGCCTCGGGATAACTCCTGAAGCTTTCTTT. Its translation is CASSLGITPEAFF. The chain carries TRBV28 and TRBJ1-1; the D is unclear. Germline loops: CDR1 MDHEN, CDR2 SYDVKM. This CDR3 has 13 amino acids. Trimming cost V 6 bases and J 6 bases, with 14 bases left between them. The full variable domain, its missing parts supplied by reference TRBV28 and TRBJ1-1, is DVKVTQSSRYLVKRTGEKVFLECVQDMDHENMFWYRQDPGLGLRLIYFSYDVKMKEKGDIPEGYSVSREKKERFSLILESASTNQTSMYLCASSLGITPEAFFGQGTRLTVV.

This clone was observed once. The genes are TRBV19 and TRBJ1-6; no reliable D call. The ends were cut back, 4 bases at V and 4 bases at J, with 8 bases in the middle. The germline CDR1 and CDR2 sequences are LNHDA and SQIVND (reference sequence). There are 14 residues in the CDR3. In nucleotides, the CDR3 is TGTGCCAGTAGTAGACAAGCTTATAATTCACCCCTCCACTTT. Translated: CASSRQAYNSPLHF.

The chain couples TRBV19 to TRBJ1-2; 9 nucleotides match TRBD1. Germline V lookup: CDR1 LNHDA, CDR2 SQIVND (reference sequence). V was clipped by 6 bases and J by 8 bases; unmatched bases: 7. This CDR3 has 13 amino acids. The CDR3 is CASSDGQGRGYTF. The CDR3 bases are TGTGCCAGTAGCGATGGACAGGGGCGAGGCTACACCTTC.

The CDR3 region has the DNA TGTGCCAGCAGTGTTGGTGGCGCGGGGACCGGGGAGCTGTTTTTT. Its translation is CASSVGGAGTGELFF. The chain has TRBV25-1 and TRBJ2-2, with a possible D match to TRBD2 (6 bases). V was clipped by 4 bases and J by 5 bases, with 14 bases between them. Germline assignment: CDR1 MGHDK and CDR2 SYGVNS. This CDR3 is 15 amino acids long.

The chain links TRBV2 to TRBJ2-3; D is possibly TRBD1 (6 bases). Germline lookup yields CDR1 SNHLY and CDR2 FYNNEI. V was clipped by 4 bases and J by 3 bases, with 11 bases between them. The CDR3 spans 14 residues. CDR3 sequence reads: CASSVSQGTDTQYF. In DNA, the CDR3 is TGTGCCAGCAGTGTTTCCCAGGGGACAGATACGCAGTATTTT.

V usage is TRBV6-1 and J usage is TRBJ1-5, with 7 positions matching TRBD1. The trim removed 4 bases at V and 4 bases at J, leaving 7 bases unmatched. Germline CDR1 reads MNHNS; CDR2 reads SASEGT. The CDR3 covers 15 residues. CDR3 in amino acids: CASSGQGLLNQPQHF. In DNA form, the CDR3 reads TGTGCCAGCAGTGGACAGGGCCTTCTAAATCAGCCCCAGCATTTT.

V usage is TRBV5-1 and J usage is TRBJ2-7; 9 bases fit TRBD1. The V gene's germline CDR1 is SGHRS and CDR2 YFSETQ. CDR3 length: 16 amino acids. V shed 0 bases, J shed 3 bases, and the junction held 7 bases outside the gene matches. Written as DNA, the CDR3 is TGCGCCAGCAGCTTGGGATGGACAGGGGAGAACTACGAGCAGTACTTC. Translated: CASSLGWTGENYEQYF.

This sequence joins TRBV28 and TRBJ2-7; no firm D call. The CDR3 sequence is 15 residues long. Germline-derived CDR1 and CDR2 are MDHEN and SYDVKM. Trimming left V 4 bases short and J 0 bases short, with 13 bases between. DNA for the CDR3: TGTGCCAGCAGTTCCCCCCCCAGGTACTCCTACGAGCAGTACTTC. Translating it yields CASSSPPRYSYEQYF. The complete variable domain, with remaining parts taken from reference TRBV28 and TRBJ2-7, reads DVKVTQSSRYLVKRTGEKVFLECVQDMDHENMFWYRQDPGLGLRLIYFSYDVKMKEKGDIPEGYSVSREKKERFSLILESASTNQTSMYLCASSSPPRYSYEQYFGPGTRLTVT.

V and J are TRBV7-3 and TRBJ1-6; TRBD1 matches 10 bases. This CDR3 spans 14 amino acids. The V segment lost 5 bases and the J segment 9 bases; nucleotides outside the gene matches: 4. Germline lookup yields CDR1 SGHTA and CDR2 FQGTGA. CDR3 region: CASSRGTGASPLHF. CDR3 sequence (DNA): TGTGCCAGCAGCCGTGGGACAGGGGCTTCACCCCTCCACTTT.